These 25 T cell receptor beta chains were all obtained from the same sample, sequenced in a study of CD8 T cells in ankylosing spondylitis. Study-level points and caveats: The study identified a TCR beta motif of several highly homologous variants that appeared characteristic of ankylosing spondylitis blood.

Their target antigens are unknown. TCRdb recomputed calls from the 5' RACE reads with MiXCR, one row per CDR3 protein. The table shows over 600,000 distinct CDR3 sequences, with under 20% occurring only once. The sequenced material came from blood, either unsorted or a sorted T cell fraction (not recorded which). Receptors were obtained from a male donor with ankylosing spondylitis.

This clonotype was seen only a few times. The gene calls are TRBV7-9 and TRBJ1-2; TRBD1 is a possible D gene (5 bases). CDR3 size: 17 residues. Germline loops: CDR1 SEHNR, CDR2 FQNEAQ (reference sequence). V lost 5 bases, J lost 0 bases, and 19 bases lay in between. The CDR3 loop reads CASSPPGDFSSNYGYTF. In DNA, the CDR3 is TGTGCCAGCAGCCCCCCGGGGGATTTTTCCTCTAACTATGGCTACACCTTC.

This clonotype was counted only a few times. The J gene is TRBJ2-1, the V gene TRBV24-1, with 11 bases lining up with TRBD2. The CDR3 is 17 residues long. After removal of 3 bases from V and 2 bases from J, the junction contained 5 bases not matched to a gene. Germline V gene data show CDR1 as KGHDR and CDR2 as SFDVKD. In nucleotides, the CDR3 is TGTGCCACCAGTGATCCGACTAGCGGGAACCCCTACAATGAGCAGTTCTTC. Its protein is CATSDPTSGNPYNEQFF.

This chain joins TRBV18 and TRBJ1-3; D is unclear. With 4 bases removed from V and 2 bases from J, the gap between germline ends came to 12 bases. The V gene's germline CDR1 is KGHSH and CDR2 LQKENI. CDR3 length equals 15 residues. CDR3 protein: CASSLRDDPGNTIYF. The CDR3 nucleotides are TGTGCCAGCTCACTCCGAGACGATCCTGGAAACACCATATATTTT.

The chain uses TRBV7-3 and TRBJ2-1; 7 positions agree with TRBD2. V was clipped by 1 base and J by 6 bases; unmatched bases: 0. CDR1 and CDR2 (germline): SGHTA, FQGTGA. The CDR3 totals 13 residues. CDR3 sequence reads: CASSLKRGNEQFF. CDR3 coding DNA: TGTGCCAGCAGCTTAAAGCGGGGCAATGAGCAGTTCTTC.

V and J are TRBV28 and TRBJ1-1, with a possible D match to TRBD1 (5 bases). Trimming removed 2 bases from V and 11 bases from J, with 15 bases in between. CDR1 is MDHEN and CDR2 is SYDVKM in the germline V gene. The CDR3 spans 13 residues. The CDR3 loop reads CASSLSQGRSAFF. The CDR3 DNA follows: TGTGCCAGCAGTTTAAGTCAGGGAAGGTCGGCTTTCTTT.

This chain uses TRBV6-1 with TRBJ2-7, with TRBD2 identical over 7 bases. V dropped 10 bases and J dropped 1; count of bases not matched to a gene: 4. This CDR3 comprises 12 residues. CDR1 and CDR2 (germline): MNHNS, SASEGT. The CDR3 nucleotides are TGTGCCATCCTAGCGGATTCCTACGAGCAGTACTTC. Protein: CAILADSYEQYF.

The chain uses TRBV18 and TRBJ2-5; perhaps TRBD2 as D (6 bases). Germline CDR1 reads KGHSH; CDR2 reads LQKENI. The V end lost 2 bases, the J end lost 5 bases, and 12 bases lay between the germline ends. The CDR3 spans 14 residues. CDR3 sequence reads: CASSPRRDAETQYF. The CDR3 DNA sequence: TGTGCCAGCTCACCAAGGAGGGACGCGGAGACCCAGTACTTC.

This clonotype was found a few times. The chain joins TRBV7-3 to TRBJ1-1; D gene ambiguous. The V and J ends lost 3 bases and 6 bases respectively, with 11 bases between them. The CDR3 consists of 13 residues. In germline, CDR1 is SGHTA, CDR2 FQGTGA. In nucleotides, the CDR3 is TGTGCCAGCAGCTTTACCGGGGTAGCTGAAGCTTTCTTT. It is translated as CASSFTGVAEAFF. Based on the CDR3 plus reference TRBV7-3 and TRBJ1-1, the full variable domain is GAGVSQTPSNKVTEKGKYVELRCDPISGHTALYWYRQSLGQGPEFLIYFQGTGAADDSGLPNDRFFAVRPEGSVSTLKIQRTERGDSAVYLCASSFTGVAEAFFGQGTRLTVV.

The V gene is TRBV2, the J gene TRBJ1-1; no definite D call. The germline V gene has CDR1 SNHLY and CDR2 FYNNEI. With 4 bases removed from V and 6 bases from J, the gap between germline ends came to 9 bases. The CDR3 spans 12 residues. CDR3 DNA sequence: TGTGCCAGCAGTGCCGGGATGCCTGAAGCTTTCTTT. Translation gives CASSAGMPEAFF.

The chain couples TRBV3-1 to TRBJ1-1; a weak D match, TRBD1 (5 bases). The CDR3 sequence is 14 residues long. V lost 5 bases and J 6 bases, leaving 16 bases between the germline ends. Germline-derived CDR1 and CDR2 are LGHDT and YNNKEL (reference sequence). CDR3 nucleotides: TGTGCCAGCAGCTCGCGCGTAGGGGACGCTGAAGCTTTCTTT. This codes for CASSSRVGDAEAFF.

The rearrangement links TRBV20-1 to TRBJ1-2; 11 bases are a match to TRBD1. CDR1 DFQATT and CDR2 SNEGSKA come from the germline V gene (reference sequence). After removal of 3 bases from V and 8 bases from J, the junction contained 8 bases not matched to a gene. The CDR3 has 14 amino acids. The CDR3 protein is CSASPGQGAGGYTF. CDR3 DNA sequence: TGCAGTGCTAGCCCCGGACAGGGGGCAGGGGGCTACACCTTC.

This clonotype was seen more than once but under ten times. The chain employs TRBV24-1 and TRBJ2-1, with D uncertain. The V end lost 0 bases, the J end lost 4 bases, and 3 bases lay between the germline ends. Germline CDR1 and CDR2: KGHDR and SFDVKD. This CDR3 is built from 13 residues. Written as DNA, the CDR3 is TGTGCCACCAGTGATTTGGGGTACAATGAGCAGTTCTTC. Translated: CATSDLGYNEQFF.

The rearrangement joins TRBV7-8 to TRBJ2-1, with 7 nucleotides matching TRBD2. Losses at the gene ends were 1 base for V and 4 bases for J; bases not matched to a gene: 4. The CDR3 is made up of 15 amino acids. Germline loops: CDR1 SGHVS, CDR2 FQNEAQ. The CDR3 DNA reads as TGTGCCAGCAGCTTAGTTCGGACTAGGTACAATGAGCAGTTCTTC. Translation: CASSLVRTRYNEQFF.

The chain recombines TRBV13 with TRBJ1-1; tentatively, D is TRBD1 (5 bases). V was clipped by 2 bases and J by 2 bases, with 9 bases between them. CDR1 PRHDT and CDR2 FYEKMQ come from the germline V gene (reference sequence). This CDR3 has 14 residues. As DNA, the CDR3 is TGTGCCAGCAGCTTATATGGGGCTAACACTGAAGCTTTCTTT. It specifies CASSLYGANTEAFF.

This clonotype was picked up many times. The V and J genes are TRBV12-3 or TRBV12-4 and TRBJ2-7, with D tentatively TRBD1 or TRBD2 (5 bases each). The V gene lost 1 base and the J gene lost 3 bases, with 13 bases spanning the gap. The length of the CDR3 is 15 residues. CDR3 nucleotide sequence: TGTGCCAGCAGTTTAGGGGGGACGGTACGCTACGAGCAGTACTTC. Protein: CASSLGGTVRYEQYF.

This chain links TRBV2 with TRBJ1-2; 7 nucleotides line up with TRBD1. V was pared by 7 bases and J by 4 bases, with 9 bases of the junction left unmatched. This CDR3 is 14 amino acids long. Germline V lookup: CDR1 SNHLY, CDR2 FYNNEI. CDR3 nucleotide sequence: TGTGCCAGCACCGAAGGACAGGCGGGCTATGGCTACACCTTC. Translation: CASTEGQAGYGYTF.

DNA for the CDR3: TGTGCCAGCAGTGAAGAGGGGACAGACAATCAGCCCCAGCATTTT. Encoded protein: CASSEEGTDNQPQHF. This sequence joins TRBV2 and TRBJ1-5; the match to TRBD1 covers 7 bases. The germline gives CDR1 SNHLY, CDR2 FYNNEI. This CDR3 spans 15 amino acids. Trimming at V came to 1 base and at J to 3 bases, leaving 3 bases not matched to a gene.

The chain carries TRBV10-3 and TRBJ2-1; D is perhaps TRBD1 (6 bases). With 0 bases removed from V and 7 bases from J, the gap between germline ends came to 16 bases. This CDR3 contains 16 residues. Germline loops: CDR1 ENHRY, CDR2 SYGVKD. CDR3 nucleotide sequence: TGTGCCATCAGTGAGTCGAAAGGCACAGGGCTAAATGAGCAGTTCTTC. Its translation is CAISESKGTGLNEQFF.

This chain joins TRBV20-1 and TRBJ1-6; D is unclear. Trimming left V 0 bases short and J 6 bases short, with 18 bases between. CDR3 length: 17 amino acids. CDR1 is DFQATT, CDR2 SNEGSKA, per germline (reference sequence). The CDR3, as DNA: TGCAGTGCTAGAGACTCAGAGTTGGGGATCGCTAATTCACCCCTCCACTTT. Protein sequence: CSARDSELGIANSPLHF.

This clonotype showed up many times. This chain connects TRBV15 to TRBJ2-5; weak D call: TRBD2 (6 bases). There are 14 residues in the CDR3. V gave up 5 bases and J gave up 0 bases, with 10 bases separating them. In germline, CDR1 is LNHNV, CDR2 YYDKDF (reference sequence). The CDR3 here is CATSGGTHQETQYF. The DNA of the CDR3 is TGTGCCACCAGCGGCGGGACTCACCAAGAGACCCAGTACTTC.

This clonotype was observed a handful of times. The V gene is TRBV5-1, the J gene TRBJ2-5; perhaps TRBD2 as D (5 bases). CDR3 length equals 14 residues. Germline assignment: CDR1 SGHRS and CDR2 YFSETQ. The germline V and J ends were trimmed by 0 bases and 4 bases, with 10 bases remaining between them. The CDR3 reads CASSLVIEGETQYF. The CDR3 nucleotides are TGCGCCAGCAGCTTGGTGATAGAGGGAGAGACCCAGTACTTC.

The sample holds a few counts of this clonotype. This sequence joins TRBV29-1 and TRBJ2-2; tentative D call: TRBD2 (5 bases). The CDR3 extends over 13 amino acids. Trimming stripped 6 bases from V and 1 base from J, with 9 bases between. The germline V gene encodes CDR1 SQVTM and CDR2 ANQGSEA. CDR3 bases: TGCAGCGTAGCGCGGGTGAACACCGGGGAGCTGTTTTTT. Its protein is CSVARVNTGELFF.

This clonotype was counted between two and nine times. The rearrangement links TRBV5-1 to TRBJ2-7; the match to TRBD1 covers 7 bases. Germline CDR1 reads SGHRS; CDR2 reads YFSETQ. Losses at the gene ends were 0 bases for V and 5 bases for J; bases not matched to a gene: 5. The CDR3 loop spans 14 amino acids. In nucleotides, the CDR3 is TGCGCCAGCAGCTTGGGACAGGGTAGTGACGAGCAGTACTTC. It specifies CASSLGQGSDEQYF.

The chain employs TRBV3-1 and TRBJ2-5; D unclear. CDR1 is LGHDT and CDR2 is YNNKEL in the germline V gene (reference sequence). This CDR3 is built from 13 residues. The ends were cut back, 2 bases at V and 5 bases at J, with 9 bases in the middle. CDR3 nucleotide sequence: TGTGCCAGCAGCCAACCTGGGATGGAGACCCAGTACTTC. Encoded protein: CASSQPGMETQYF.

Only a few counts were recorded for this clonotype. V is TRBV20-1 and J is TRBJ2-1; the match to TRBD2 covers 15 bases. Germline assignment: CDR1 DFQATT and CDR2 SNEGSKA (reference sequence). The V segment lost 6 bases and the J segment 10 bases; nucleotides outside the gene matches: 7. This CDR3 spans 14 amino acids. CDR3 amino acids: CSATGTSGRREQFF. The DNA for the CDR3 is TGCAGTGCAACCGGGACTAGCGGGAGGAGAGAGCAGTTCTTC.